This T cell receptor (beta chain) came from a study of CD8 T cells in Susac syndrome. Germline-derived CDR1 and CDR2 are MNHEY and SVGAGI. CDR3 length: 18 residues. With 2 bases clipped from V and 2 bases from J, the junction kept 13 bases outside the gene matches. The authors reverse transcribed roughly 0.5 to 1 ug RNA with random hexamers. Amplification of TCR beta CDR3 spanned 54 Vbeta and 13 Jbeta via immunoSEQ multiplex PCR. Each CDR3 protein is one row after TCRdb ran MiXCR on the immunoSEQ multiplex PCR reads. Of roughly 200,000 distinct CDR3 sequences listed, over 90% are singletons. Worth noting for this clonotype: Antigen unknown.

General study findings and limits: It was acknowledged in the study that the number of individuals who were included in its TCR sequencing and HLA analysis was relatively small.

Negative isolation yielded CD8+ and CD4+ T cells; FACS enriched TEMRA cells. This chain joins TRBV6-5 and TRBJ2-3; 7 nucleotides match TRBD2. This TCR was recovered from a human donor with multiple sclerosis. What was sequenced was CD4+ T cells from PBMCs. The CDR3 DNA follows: TGTGCCAGCAGTTACGGGCAACCAGAGCGGGGACTCACAGATACGCAGTATTTT. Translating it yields CASSYGQPERGLTDTQYF.